The clone carrying this TCR beta chain turned up a few times. As yet, its antigen is unknown. This sample was included in a study of beta chain features in type 1 diabetes. Study details: There were approximately 100,000,000 sorted cells examined across all samples.

Whole-study findings and limits: Type 1 diabetes patients had VDJ junctions that carried fewer insertions and more deletions. TCRB CDR3s from Type 1 diabetes patients were moderately but significantly shorter in all four CD4+ subsets.

Expressed TCRB transcripts were sequenced because the entire RNA isolate underwent reverse transcription. Some clones are missing from TCRdb's copy, which holds only in-frame ones; the method was immunoSEQ multiplex PCR. Of some 160,000 clones detected, approximately 8.8% appear once; the ten largest clones hold roughly 0.72%. This CDR3 has 13 residues. V lost 2 bases and J lost 3, with 7 bases in between. Per the germline V gene, CDR1 is SGHVS and CDR2 is FNYEAQ. One heparinised draw of blood, averaging roughly 120 mL, came from each donor. The genes are TRBV7-6 and TRBJ1-1; D is unresolved. This TCR derives from a woman aged 25 to 45 with type 1 diabetes. The sample comprised central memory CD4+ T cells from blood. The CDR3 spells CASSLNGYTEAFF. The CDR3 coding sequence is TGTGCCAGCAGCTTAAACGGGTACACTGAAGCTTTCTTT. Full variable domain (missing parts from reference TRBV7-6 and TRBJ1-1): GAGVSQSPRYKVTKRGQDVALRCDPISGHVSLYWYRQALGQGPEFLTYFNYEAQQDKSGLPNDRFSAERPEGSISTLTIQRTEQRDSAMYRCASSLNGYTEAFFGQGTRLTVV.